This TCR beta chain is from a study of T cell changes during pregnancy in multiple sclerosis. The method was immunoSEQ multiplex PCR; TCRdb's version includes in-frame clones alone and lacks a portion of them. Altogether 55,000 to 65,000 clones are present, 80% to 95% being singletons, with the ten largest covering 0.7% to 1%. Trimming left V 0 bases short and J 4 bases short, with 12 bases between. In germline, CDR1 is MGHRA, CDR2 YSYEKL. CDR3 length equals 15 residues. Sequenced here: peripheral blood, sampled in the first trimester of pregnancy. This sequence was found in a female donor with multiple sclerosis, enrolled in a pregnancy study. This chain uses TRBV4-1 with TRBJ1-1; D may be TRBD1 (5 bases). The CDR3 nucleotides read TGCGCCAGCAGCCAAGAAGGCAGGGTGGGCACTGAAGCTTTCTTT. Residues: CASSQEGRVGTEAFF.